The source of this T cell receptor (beta chain) is a study of blood T cell repertoires in COVID-19. Study-wide context: COVID-19 samples, acute and convalescent, were from the United States, Italy and Spain. PBMCs, B-cell-depleted T cells, or T cells provided the cDNA or gDNA that made up the material.

Germline V lookup: CDR1 SEHNR, CDR2 FQNEAQ (reference sequence). The CDR3 contains 14 residues. With 10 bases removed from V and 0 bases from J, the gap between germline ends came to 15 bases. Study processing details: Cell counts per sample came from amplifying reference gene primers. Only in-frame clones appear in the TCRdb table, and some are missing; sequencing was by immunoSEQ multiplex PCR. V and J calls and clone size are copied from that table; D and trimming were computed from the DNA. The sample shows 45,000 to 70,000 clones, roughly 82% of them seen only once. Source material: peripheral blood. The rearrangement links TRBV7-9 to TRBJ1-1, with D perhaps TRBD1 (5 bases). The TCR originated in a woman aged 60-70 years with acute or convalescent COVID-19. CDR3 loop: CATSSRGLNTEAFF. CDR3 sequence (DNA): TGTGCCACATCTTCGCGGGGCCTGAACACTGAAGCTTTCTTT.